These 16 T cell receptor beta chains originate from one sample sequenced in a study of beta chain features in type 1 diabetes. Overall study findings and caveats: Across all four CD4+ subsets, people with type 1 diabetes showed modestly shorter TCRB CDR3s.

The sequenced template was cDNA made from the entire isolated RNA. Here immunoSEQ multiplex PCR was the method, and the copy in TCRdb shows in-frame clones only, minus some. The repertoire includes 100,000 to 150,000 clones, about 18% of them detected once, and 2.6% sits in the top ten. Their specific antigens are unknown. Sequenced sample: central memory CD4+ T cells from blood. The origin of the receptors is a young man with type 1 diabetes.

The V gene is TRBV7-2, the J gene TRBJ1-6; D is possibly TRBD1 (5 bases). This CDR3 region has 15 residues. V dropped 2 bases and J dropped 5 bases, with 10 bases sitting between them. Germline V gene lookup returns CDR1 SGHTA and CDR2 FQGNSA. The CDR3 sequence: CASSLRGQDNSPLHF. CDR3 nucleotide sequence: TGTGCCAGCAGCTTACGGGGCCAGGATAATTCACCCCTCCACTTT.

The chain couples TRBV5-1 to TRBJ2-3; D uncertain. V was shortened by 3 bases and J by 2 bases, with 10 bases between the two germline ends. CDR1 is SGHRS, CDR2 YFSETQ, per germline. This CDR3 region has 14 residues. The CDR3, as DNA: TGCGCCAGCAGCTCCCTAGACACCACAGATACGCAGTATTTT. This codes for CASSSLDTTDTQYF.

This clone was seen a few times. This chain connects TRBV29-1 to TRBJ1-1; 9 nucleotides match TRBD1. V was clipped by 7 bases and J by 10 bases; unmatched bases: 7. CDR3 size: 11 residues. Germline V CDR1 and CDR2: SQVTM, ANQGSEA. CDR3 sequence (DNA): TGCAGCGCTCCGCTGGACAGGGGAGCTTTCTTT. Translated: CSAPLDRGAFF.

This clone was seen only a few times. The genes are TRBV7-9 and TRBJ2-7; weak D call: TRBD1 (6 bases). Germline V gives CDR1 SEHNR, CDR2 FQNEAQ (reference sequence). V dropped 4 bases and J dropped 6 bases, with 10 bases sitting between them. This CDR3 has 12 amino acids. CDR3 sequence reads: CASSWGQFEQYF. CDR3 DNA sequence: TGTGCCAGCAGCTGGGGACAATTCGAGCAGTACTTC.

Only a few counts were recorded for this clone. The chain is built from TRBV5-6 and TRBJ2-5, with D maybe TRBD1 (5 bases). The CDR3 contains 14 residues. CDR1 SGHDT and CDR2 YYEEEE come from the germline V gene. The germline V and J ends were trimmed by 2 bases and 4 bases, with 12 bases remaining between them. DNA for the CDR3: TGTGCCAGCAGCTTTCAGGGTACCGGAGAGACCCAGTACTTC. Amino acid sequence: CASSFQGTGETQYF.

The chain recombines TRBV4-3 with TRBJ1-4; D is unresolved. The CDR3 contains 14 residues. CDR1 is LGHNA, CDR2 YSLEER, per germline. V lost 4 bases, J lost 4 bases, and 10 bases lay in between. CDR3 region: CASSLGQVNEKLFF. DNA for the CDR3: TGCGCCAGCAGCCTCGGGCAGGTTAATGAAAAACTGTTTTTT.

The table lists this clone with a few counts. This sequence joins TRBV10-3 and TRBJ2-1, with D perhaps matching TRBD1 (5 bases). With 7 bases removed from V and 5 bases from J, the gap between germline ends came to 9 bases. CDR1 and CDR2 from the germline V gene are ENHRY and SYGVKD. This CDR3 region has 12 residues. CDR3 sequence reads: CAINTGNNEQFF. The CDR3 DNA sequence: TGTGCCATCAATACAGGTAACAATGAGCAGTTCTTC.

This clone has more than one count but fewer than ten. The gene calls are TRBV30 and TRBJ2-5; weak D call: TRBD2 (6 bases). The CDR3 is 14 residues long. The germline CDR1 and CDR2 sequences are GTSNPN and SVGIG (reference sequence). Deletions cut 0 bases from V and 4 bases from J, with 12 bases between. The CDR3 sequence: CAWSVGLSPETQYF. As DNA, the CDR3 is TGTGCCTGGAGTGTAGGACTATCCCCAGAGACCCAGTACTTC.

The chain employs TRBV30 and TRBJ2-5; 8 bases map to TRBD2. Germline V gives CDR1 GTSNPN, CDR2 SVGIG (reference sequence). CDR3 length: 15 amino acids. Trimming cost V 3 bases and J 5 bases; bases outside gene matches: 11. The CDR3 nucleotides read TGTGCCTGGAGAACACTAGGAGCGGGGGCCGAGACCCAGTACTTC. Translation: CAWRTLGAGAETQYF.

This clone appeared a few times. The chain combines TRBV27 with TRBJ2-7; 9 bases match TRBD1. The V and J ends lost 3 bases and 5 bases, in that order; junction bases with no gene match: 2. Germline CDR1 is MNHEY and CDR2 is SMNVEV (reference sequence). The CDR3 is made up of 13 amino acids. CDR3 sequence (DNA): TGTGCCAGCAGTTTTGACAGGGGGGACGAGCAGTACTTC. Translating it yields CASSFDRGDEQYF.

J is TRBJ2-2 and V is TRBV28, with TRBD2 matching 8 bases. The CDR3 length is 15 residues. Losses at the gene ends were 2 bases for V and 7 bases for J; bases not matched to a gene: 6. Germline V gives CDR1 MDHEN, CDR2 SYDVKM. The DNA of the CDR3 is TGTGCCAGCAGTTTAGTCCGGGAGGGCAGCGGGGAGCTGTTTTTT. Translating it yields CASSLVREGSGELFF.

DNA for the CDR3: TGTGCCAGCAGTCCTTTAGCGGGGCCGACCACAGATACGCAGTATTTT. This translates into CASSPLAGPTTDTQYF. The genes are TRBV2 and TRBJ2-3, with 8 bases lining up with TRBD2. This CDR3 has 16 amino acids. Germline trimming cut 5 bases from V and 2 bases from J; bases unmatched to any gene: 9. The V gene's germline CDR1 is SNHLY and CDR2 FYNNEI.

Only a few counts were recorded for this clone. The J gene is TRBJ2-5, the V gene TRBV7-2; D is perhaps TRBD1 or TRBD2 (6 bases each). Germline lookup yields CDR1 SGHTA and CDR2 FQGNSA. The germline V and J ends were trimmed by 10 bases and 1 base, with 16 bases remaining between them. This CDR3 contains 14 residues. The CDR3 DNA reads TGTGCCACCACGAAGGGGGGTACCCAAGAGACCCAGTACTTC. It codes for CATTKGGTQETQYF.

This clone has just a few counts. The chain joins TRBV10-3 to TRBJ1-2; D is unresolved. The CDR3 spans 13 residues. The germline V and J ends were trimmed by 0 bases and 6 bases, with 8 bases remaining between them. Per the germline V gene, CDR1 is ENHRY and CDR2 is SYGVKD. The CDR3 reads CAISESGLHGYTF. In DNA form, the CDR3 reads TGTGCCATCAGTGAGTCCGGTTTGCATGGCTACACCTTC.

The chain couples TRBV5-1 to TRBJ2-5; D is possibly TRBD1 (5 bases). The length of the CDR3 is 15 residues. V was clipped by 0 bases and J by 5 bases, with 14 bases between them. Germline assignment: CDR1 SGHRS and CDR2 YFSETQ. CDR3 sequence: CASSLAQGPYETQYF. CDR3 coding DNA: TGCGCCAGCAGCTTGGCCCAGGGCCCGTACGAGACCCAGTACTTC.

The chain uses TRBV7-2 and TRBJ2-1, with unresolved D. The germline V and J ends were trimmed by 5 bases and 8 bases, with 10 bases remaining between them. The CDR3 has 12 amino acids. CDR1 is SGHTA and CDR2 is FQGNSA in the germline V gene. The CDR3 DNA is TGTGCCAGCAGCCAGTATTATTATGAGCAGTTCTTC. Translating it yields CASSQYYYEQFF.